What follows describes a single T cell receptor (beta chain). The antigen is not known. This sample stems from a study of Ad26.COV2.S vaccination and SARS-CoV-2 variants. The CDR3 spans 14 residues. Germline lookup yields CDR1 MNHEY and CDR2 SVGAGI. The V gene end was trimmed by 6 bases and the J gene end by 6 bases; junction bases not matched to a gene: 7. Findings and caveats of the study: Vaccine recipients surpassed placebo recipients in spike-specific TCR breadth. Non-spike TCR breadth was similar in vaccine and placebo recipients. The TCR-based breadth and depth measures might underestimate overall T cell responses. Substantial post-vaccination breadth of spike-specific CD8+ and CD4+ T cell responses was reported.

Clones were read by immunoSEQ multiplex PCR, and TCRdb kept only the in-frame ones, dropping some. Counted here are just over 350,000 clones, under 95% occurring once; the ten biggest clones make up around 4%. The sequencing here drew on peripheral blood, taken after recovery from COVID-19. The chain combines TRBV6-5 with TRBJ1-5, with 8 bases that match TRBD1. This sequence originates from a human donor who had recovered from COVID-19. The CDR3 bases are TGTGCCAGCAGGGCAGGGGGCGTGGGTCAGCCCCAGCATTTT. It specifies CASRAGGVGQPQHF.